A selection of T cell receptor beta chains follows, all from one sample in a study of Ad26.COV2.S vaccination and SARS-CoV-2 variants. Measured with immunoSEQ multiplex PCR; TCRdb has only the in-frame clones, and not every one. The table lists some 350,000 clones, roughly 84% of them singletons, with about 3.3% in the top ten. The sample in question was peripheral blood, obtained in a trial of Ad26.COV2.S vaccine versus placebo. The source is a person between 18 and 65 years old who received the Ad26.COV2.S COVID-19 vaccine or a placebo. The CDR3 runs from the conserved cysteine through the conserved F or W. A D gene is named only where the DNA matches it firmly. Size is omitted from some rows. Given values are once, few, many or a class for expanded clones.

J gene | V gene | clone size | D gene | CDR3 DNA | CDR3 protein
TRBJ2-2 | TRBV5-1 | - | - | TGCGCCAGCGAACTTGGCGGGGAGCTGTTTTTT | CASELGGELFF
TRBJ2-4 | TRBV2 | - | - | TGTGCCAGCAGTGAAGGATTGAGAATAGCCAAAAACATTCAGTACTTC | CASSEGLRIAKNIQYF
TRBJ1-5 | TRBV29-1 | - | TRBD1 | TGCAGCGTTCTTCTGCAGACAGGGGCAAATCAGCCCCAGCATTTT | CSVLLQTGANQPQHF
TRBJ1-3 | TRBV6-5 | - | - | TGTGCCAGCAGTTACTCGGGTCAGGGCGGAAACACCATATATTTT | CASSYSGQGGNTIYF
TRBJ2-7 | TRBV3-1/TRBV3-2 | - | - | TGTGCCAGCAGCCAAGATGTTCACGAGCAGTACTTC | CASSQDVHEQYF
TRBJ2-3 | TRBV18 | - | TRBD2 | TGTGCCAGCTCACCAATTGGGTTAGCGGGAGTTGAAGATACGCAGTATTTT | CASSPIGLAGVEDTQYF
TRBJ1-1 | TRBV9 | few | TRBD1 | TGTGCCAGCAGCGTAGTAGGGACAGGGGTGCTAGGCGCTGAAGCTTTCTTT | CASSVVGTGVLGAEAFF
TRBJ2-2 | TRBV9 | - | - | TGTGCCAGCAGTCCCCTCGGACAGCTGAACACCGGGGAGCTGTTTTTT | CASSPLGQLNTGELFF
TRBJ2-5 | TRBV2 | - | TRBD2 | TGTGCCAGCATCGGACTAGCGGGAGACCAAGAGACCCAGTACTTC | CASIGLAGDQETQYF
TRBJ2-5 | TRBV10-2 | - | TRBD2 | TGCGCCAGCCTTAAAAGGGGCGGGAGCACCCAAGAGACCCAGTACTTC | CASLKRGGSTQETQYF
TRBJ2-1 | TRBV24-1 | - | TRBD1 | TGTGCCACCAGTGGACAGGGCCGCCCCGGCAATGAGCAGTTCTTC | CATSGQGRPGNEQFF
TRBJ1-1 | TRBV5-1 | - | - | TGCGCCAGCAGCTTGGGCGGGACGAACACTGAAGCTTTCTTT | CASSLGGTNTEAFF
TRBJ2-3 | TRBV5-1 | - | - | TGCGCCAGCAGCCCGGTGGAGGGAGGCACAGATACGCAGTATTTT | CASSPVEGGTDTQYF
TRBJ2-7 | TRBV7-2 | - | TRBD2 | TGTGCCAGCAGCTTCCTAGCGGGAGTAGTCGAGCAGTACTTC | CASSFLAGVVEQYF
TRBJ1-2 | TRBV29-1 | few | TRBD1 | TGCAGCGTGCAACCGGGACAGGGATACTATGGCTACACCTTC | CSVQPGQGYYGYTF
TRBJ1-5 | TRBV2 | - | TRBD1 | TGTGCCAGCAGTGGGGGACAGGGTAATCAGCCCCAGCATTTT | CASSGGQGNQPQHF
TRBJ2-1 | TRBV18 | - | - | TGTGCCAGCTCACCATTTCTCGGGGTGAAGGACAGCGAATACAATGAGCAGTTCTTC | CASSPFLGVKDSEYNEQFF
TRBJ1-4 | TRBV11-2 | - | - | TGTGCCAGCAGCCTCCTAGAGGAACTGACGGAGGCAACTAATGAAAAACTGTTTTTT | CASSLLEELTEATNEKLFF
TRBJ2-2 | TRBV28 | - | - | TGTGCCAGCTTGCAGAGGGGCCCTAACACCGGGGAGCTGTTTTTT | CASLQRGPNTGELFF
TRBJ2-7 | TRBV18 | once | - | TGTGCCAGCTCACCACGGAGGGACGGAGGTTACGAGCAGTACTTC | CASSPRRDGGYEQYF
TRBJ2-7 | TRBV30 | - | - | TGTGCCTGGAGCCTTCGGGGAGCCGCTGGGGAGCAGTACTTC | CAWSLRGAAGEQYF
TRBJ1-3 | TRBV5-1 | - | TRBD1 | TGCGCCAGCAGCCTCACGGGACAGGGAAACACCATATATTTT | CASSLTGQGNTIYF
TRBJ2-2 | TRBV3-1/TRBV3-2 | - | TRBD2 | TGTGCCAGCAGCCAAGGGGAGGGTACCGGGGAGCTGTTTTTT | CASSQGEGTGELFF
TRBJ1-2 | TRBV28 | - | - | TGTGCCAGCAGTTTTTCTACGGATCACACCTTC | CASSFSTDHTF
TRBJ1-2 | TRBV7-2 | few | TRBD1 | TGTGCCAGCAGCTTGGGGGGACAGAGTAAAGCGTACACCTTC | CASSLGGQSKAYTF
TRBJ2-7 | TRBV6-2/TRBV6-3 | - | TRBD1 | TGTGCCAGCAGCCAACCCGGGACAGGGGGCGAGCAGTACTTC | CASSQPGTGGEQYF
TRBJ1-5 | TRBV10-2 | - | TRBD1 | TGCGCCAGCAGGGGACAGGGCCTTAGCAATCAGCCCCAGCATTTT | CASRGQGLSNQPQHF
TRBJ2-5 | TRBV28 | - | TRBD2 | TGTGCCAGCGTTCAAAACCTAGCGGCCCAAGAGACCCAGTACTTC | CASVQNLAAQETQYF
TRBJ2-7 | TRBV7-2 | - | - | TGTGCCAGCAGCTCTAGGGGTGGGGCCCCCTCGTACGAGCAGTACTTC | CASSSRGGAPSYEQYF
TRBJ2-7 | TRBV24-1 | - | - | TGTGCCACCAGTGATTCCCAATCCCACTACGAGCAGTACTTC | CATSDSQSHYEQYF
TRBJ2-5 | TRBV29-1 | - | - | TGCAGCGTTTGGACAGTCTTACGTCCCCAGACCCAGTACTTC | CSVWTVLRPQTQYF
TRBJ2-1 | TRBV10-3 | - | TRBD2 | TGTGCCATCAGTGAGGAGCGGGAGGCTTACAATGAGCAGTTCTTC | CAISEEREAYNEQFF
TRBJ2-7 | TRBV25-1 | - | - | TGTGCCAGCAGCGAAACGAGGCAGTACTTC | CASSETRQYF
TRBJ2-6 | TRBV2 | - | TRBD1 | TGTGCCAGCAGGGGGACAGGGCGCTCTGGGGCCAACGTCCTGACTTTC | CASRGTGRSGANVLTF
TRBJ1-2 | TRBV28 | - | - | TGTGCCAGCAGTTTTCGGGGGCCCGGTGGCTACACCTTC | CASSFRGPGGYTF